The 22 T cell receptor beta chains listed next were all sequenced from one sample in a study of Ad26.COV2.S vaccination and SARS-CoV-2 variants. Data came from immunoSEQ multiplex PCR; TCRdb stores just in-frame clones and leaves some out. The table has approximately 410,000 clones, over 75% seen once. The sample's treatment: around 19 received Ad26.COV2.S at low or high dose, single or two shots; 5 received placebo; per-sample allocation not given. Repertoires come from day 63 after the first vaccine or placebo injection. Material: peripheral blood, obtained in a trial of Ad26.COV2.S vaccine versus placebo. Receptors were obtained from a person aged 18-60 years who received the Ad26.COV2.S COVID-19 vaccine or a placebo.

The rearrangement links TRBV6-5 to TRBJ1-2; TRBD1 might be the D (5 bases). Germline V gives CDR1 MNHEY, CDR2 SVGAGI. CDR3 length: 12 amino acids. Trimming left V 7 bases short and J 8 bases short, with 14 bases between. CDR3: CASNGGMGGYTF. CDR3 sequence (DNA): TGTGCCAGCAACGGGGGGATGGGCGGCTACACCTTC.

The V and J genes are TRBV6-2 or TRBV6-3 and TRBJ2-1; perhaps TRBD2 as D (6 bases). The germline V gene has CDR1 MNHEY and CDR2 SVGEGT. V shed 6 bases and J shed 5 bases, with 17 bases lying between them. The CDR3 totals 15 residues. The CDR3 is CASSSGRPLHNEQFF. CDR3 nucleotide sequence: TGTGCCAGCAGCTCAGGGAGGCCCCTGCACAATGAGCAGTTCTTC.

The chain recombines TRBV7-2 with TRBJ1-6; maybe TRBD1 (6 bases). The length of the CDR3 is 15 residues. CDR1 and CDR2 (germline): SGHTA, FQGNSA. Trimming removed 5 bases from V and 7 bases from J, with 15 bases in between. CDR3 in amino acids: CASSQGAGENSPLHF. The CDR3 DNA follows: TGTGCCAGCAGCCAAGGGGCAGGGGAAAATTCACCCCTCCACTTT.

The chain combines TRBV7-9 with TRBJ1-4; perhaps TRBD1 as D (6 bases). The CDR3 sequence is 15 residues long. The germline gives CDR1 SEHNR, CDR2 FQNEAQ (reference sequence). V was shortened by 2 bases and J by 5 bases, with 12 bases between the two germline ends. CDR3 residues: CASSLSSTGNEKLFF. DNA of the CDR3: TGTGCCAGCAGCTTATCTTCGACAGGAAATGAAAAACTGTTTTTT.

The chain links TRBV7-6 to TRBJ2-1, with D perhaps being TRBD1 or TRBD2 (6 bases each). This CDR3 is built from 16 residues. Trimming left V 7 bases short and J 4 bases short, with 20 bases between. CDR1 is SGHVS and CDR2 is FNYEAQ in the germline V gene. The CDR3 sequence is CASTVIGTGAYNEQFF. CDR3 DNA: TGTGCCAGCACCGTCATTGGGACGGGGGCATACAATGAGCAGTTCTTC.

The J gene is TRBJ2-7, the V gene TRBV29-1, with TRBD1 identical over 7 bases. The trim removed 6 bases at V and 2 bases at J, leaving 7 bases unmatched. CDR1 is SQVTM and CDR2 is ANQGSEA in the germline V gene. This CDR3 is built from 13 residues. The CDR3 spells CSVRPGQTYEQYF. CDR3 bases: TGCAGCGTAAGGCCGGGACAGACCTACGAGCAGTACTTC.

CDR3 loop: CASTDPRGAFF. CDR3 nucleotides: TGTGCCAGCACGGACCCAAGGGGAGCTTTCTTT. The chain employs TRBV28 and TRBJ1-1; D is perhaps TRBD1 (5 bases). Germline V gene lookup returns CDR1 MDHEN and CDR2 SYDVKM. The CDR3 length is 11 residues. The V and J ends lost 7 bases and 10 bases respectively, with 13 bases between them.

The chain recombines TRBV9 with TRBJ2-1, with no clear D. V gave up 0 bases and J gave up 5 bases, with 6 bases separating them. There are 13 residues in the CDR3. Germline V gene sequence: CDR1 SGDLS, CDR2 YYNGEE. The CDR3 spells CASSVAPDNEQFF. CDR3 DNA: TGTGCCAGCAGCGTAGCGCCGGACAATGAGCAGTTCTTC.

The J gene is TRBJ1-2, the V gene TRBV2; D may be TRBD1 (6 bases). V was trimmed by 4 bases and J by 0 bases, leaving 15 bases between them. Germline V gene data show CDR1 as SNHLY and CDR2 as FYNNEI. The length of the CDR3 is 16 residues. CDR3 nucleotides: TGTGCCAGCAGTGTGACCTGGGGGGCGACTAACTATGGCTACACCTTC. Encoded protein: CASSVTWGATNYGYTF.

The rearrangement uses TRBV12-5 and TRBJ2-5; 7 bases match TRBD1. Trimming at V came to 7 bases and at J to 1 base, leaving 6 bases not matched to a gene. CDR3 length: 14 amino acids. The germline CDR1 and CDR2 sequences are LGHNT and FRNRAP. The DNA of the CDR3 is TGTGCTAGTGCCGGGACAGAACCCCAAGAGACCCAGTACTTC. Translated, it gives CASAGTEPQETQYF.

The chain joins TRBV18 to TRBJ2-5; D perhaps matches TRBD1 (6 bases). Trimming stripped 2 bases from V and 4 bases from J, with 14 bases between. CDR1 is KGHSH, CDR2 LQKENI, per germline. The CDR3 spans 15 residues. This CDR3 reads CASSPLQGSGETQYF. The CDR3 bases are TGTGCCAGCTCACCATTACAGGGCTCAGGAGAGACCCAGTACTTC. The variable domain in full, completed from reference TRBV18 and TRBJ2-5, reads NAGVMQNPRHLVRRRGQEARLRCSPMKGHSHVYWYRQLPEEGLKFMVYLQKENIIDESGMPKERFSAEFPKEGPSILRIQQVVRGDSAAYFCASSPLQGSGETQYFGPGTRLLVL.

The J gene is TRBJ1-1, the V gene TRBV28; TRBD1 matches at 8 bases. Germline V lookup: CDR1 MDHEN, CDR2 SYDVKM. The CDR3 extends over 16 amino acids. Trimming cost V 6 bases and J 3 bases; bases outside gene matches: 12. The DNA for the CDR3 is TGTGCCAGCAGATTCCACACCGGGACAGGTGACACTGAAGCTTTCTTT. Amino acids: CASRFHTGTGDTEAFF.

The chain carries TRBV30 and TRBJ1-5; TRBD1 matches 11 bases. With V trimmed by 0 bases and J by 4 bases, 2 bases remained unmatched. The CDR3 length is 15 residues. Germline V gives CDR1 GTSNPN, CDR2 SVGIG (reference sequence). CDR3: CAWSVRDRGNQPQHF. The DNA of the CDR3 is TGTGCCTGGAGTGTACGGGACAGGGGGAATCAGCCCCAGCATTTT.

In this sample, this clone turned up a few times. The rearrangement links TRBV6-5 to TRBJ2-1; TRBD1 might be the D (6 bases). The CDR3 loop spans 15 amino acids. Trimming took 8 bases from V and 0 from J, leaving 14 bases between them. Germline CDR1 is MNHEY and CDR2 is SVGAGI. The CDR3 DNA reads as TGTGCCAGCTCGAGACAGGCTGGCTCCTACAATGAGCAGTTCTTC. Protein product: CASSRQAGSYNEQFF.

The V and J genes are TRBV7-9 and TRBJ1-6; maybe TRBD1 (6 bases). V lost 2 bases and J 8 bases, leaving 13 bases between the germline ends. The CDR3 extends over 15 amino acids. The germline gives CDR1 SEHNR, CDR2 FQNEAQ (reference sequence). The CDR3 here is CASSLRQGTHSPLHF. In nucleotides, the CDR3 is TGTGCCAGCAGCTTACGGCAGGGGACACATTCACCCCTCCACTTT.

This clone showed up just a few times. The chain's CDR3 is CASSQQGETEAFF. DNA for the CDR3: TGTGCCAGTAGTCAACAGGGGGAGACTGAAGCTTTCTTT. This rearrangement joins TRBV19 to TRBJ1-1, with 8 bases aligning to TRBD1. Germline values: CDR1 LNHDA, CDR2 SQIVND (reference sequence). The ends lost 5 bases at V and 5 bases at J; junction bases unmatched: 4. The length of the CDR3 is 13 residues.

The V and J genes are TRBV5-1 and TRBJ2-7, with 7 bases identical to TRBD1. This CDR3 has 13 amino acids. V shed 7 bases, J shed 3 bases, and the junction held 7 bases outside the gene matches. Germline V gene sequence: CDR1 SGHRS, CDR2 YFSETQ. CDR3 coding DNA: TGCGCCAGCGCTAGAGCAGGGGGCTACGAGCAGTACTTC. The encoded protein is CASARAGGYEQYF.

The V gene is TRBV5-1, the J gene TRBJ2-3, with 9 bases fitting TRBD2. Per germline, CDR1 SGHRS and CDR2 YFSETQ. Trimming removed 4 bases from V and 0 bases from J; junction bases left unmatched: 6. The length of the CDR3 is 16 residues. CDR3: CASSVSGGPSTDTQYF. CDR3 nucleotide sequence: TGCGCCAGCAGCGTTAGCGGGGGCCCTAGCACAGATACGCAGTATTTT.

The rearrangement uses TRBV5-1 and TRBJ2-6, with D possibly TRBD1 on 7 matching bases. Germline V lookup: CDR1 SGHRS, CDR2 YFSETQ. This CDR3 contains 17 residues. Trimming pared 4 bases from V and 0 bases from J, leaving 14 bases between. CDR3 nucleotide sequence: TGCGCCAGCAGCCCGGGGGCAGGGGGCTCTGGGGCCAACGTCCTGACTTTC. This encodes CASSPGAGGSGANVLTF.

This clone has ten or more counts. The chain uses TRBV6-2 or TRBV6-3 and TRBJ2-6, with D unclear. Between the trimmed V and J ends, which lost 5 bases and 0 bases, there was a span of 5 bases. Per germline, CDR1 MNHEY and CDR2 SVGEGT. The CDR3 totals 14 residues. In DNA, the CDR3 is TGTGCCAGCAGTGACGGCTCTGGGGCCAACGTCCTGACTTTC. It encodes CASSDGSGANVLTF.

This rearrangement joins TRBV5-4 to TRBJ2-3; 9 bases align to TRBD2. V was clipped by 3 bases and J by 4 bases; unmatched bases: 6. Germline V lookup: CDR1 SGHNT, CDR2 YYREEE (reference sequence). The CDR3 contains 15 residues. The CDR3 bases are TGTGCCAGCAGCTCTCCGGGACTAGCCCCAGATACGCAGTATTTT. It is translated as CASSSPGLAPDTQYF. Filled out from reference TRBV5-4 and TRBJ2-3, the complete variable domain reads ETGVTQSPTHLIKTRGQQVTLRCSSQSGHNTVSWYQQALGQGPQFIFQYYREEENGRGNFPPRFSGLQFPNYSSELNVNALELDDSALYLCASSSPGLAPDTQYFGPGTRLTVL.

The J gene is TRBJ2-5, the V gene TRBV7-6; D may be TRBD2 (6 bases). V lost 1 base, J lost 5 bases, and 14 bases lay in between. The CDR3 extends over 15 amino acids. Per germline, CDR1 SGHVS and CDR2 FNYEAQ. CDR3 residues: CASSLGGTASETQYF. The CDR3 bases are TGTGCCAGCAGCTTAGGAGGGACTGCTAGCGAGACCCAGTACTTC.